The 24 T cell receptor beta chains below come from one sample, sequenced in a study of cytomegalovirus exposure and HLA in healthy donors. PCR used 60 Vbeta primers and 13 Jbeta primers. The assay was immunoSEQ multiplex PCR, and TCRdb's table has in-frame clones only and misses some. Of just over 150,000 clones detected, 65% to 90% appear once; the ten largest clones hold about 6.8%. The specimen was PBMCs. These receptors all stem from a middle-aged man in good health and CMV-seropositive.

This chain uses TRBV18 with TRBJ1-1; TRBD1 might be the D (5 bases). CDR3 length equals 16 residues. Deletions cut 3 bases from V and 4 bases from J, with 18 bases between. Germline V gene lookup returns CDR1 KGHSH and CDR2 LQKENI. CDR3 nucleotides: TGTGCCAGCTCACCTGGCAGGGCTGTAGGAAGCACTGAAGCTTTCTTT. It yields the protein CASSPGRAVGSTEAFF. Based on the CDR3 plus reference TRBV18 and TRBJ1-1, the full variable domain is NAGVMQNPRHLVRRRGQEARLRCSPMKGHSHVYWYRQLPEEGLKFMVYLQKENIIDESGMPKERFSAEFPKEGPSILRIQQVVRGDSAAYFCASSPGRAVGSTEAFFGQGTRLTVV.

This clone appeared a single time. Other DNA sequences from this sample encode an identical CDR3 as well. This chain connects TRBV11-2 to TRBJ1-4; 11 bases match TRBD1. This CDR3 spans 15 amino acids. Germline V lookup: CDR1 SGHAT, CDR2 FQNNGV. The V segment lost 1 base and the J segment 7 bases; nucleotides outside the gene matches: 2. The CDR3 DNA reads as TGTGCCAGCAGCTTAGGGGACAGGGGGGTTGAAAAACTGTTTTTT. Translating gives CASSLGDRGVEKLFF. The full variable domain, rest sourced from reference TRBV11-2 and TRBJ1-4, is EAGVAQSPRYKIIEKRQSVAFWCNPISGHATLYWYQQILGQGPKLLIQFQNNGVVDDSQLPKDRFSAERLKGVDSTLKIQPAKLEDSAVYLCASSLGDRGVEKLFFGSGTQLSVL.

The gene calls are TRBV4-2 and TRBJ2-1, with a tentative D call TRBD2 (6 bases). V dropped 4 bases and J dropped 0 bases, with 19 bases sitting between them. Germline CDR1 reads LGHNA; CDR2 reads YNFKEQ. The CDR3 runs 18 residues. CDR3 nucleotides: TGTGCCAGCAGCCCGAATGTAGGAGCGGGCGGCTCCTACAATGAGCAGTTCTTC. Translation: CASSPNVGAGGSYNEQFF.

The chain combines TRBV2 with TRBJ1-5; D gene uncertain. The germline CDR1 and CDR2 sequences are SNHLY and FYNNEI. The CDR3 runs to 13 residues. Deletions cut 4 bases from V and 4 bases from J, with 8 bases between. DNA of the CDR3: TGTGCCAGCAGTGGGAGGTATAATCAGCCCCAGCATTTT. The encoded protein is CASSGRYNQPQHF. Supplemented by reference TRBV2 and TRBJ1-5, the full variable domain reads EPEVTQTPSHQVTQMGQEVILRCVPISNHLYFYWYRQILGQKVEFLVSFYNNEISEKSEIFDDQFSVERPDGSNFTLKIRSTKLEDSAMYFCASSGRYNQPQHFGDGTRLSIL.

The chain links TRBV6-5 to TRBJ1-4; 7 bases fit TRBD1. The CDR3 contains 14 residues. The germline V gene has CDR1 MNHEY and CDR2 SVGAGI. Trimming took 6 bases from V and 8 from J; bases not matched to a gene: 9. The CDR3 DNA sequence: TGTGCCAGCAGAAGAGGGACAGAAGCGGAAAAACTGTTTTTT. Translated, it gives CASRRGTEAEKLFF.

This clone was observed a single time. J is TRBJ1-1 and V is TRBV7-6; 10 bases match TRBD1. The germline gives CDR1 SGHVS, CDR2 FNYEAQ. V lost 1 base, J lost 14 bases, and 10 bases stayed unmatched. The CDR3 consists of 14 residues. The CDR3 nucleotides read TGTGCCAGCAGCTTAGAATCGGGACAGGGGAAACCCTTCTTT. This sequence encodes CASSLESGQGKPFF.

This clone was observed a few times. This sequence joins TRBV4-3 and TRBJ1-5, with a weak D call TRBD1 (5 bases). Trimming pared 4 bases from V and 7 bases from J, leaving 11 bases between. The CDR3 is made up of 13 amino acids. Germline V CDR1 and CDR2: LGHNA, YSLEER. The CDR3 here is CASSLEGVQPQHF. The DNA for the CDR3 is TGCGCCAGCAGCCTCGAAGGGGTCCAGCCCCAGCATTTT.

The chain employs TRBV5-4 and TRBJ2-7; D unclear. This CDR3 has 13 amino acids. V was cut by 0 bases and J by 0 bases, with 4 bases left in between. Germline loops: CDR1 SGHNT, CDR2 YYREEE (reference sequence). In nucleotides, the CDR3 is TGTGCCAGCAGCTTGGCCGGCTCCTACGAGCAGTACTTC. Translation: CASSLAGSYEQYF.

In its sample, this clone was seen many times. The chain is built from TRBV2 and TRBJ1-5; D ambiguous. The CDR3 length is 15 residues. Germline V CDR1 and CDR2: SNHLY, FYNNEI. Trimming left V 6 bases short and J 4 bases short, with 16 bases between. The CDR3 sequence is CASRFLAGVNQPQHF. CDR3 DNA sequence: TGTGCCAGCAGGTTCCTGGCGGGAGTTAATCAGCCCCAGCATTTT.

CDR3 in amino acids: CASSLASTSGTANTEAFF. The CDR3 coding sequence is TGTGCCAGCAGCTTGGCCTCTACCTCCGGGACAGCAAACACTGAAGCTTTCTTT. This sequence joins TRBV5-8 and TRBJ1-1, with 7 bases lining up with TRBD1. Germline-derived CDR1 and CDR2 are SGHTS and YDEGEE. The junction had 13 bases not matched to a gene; V was cut back by 0 bases and J by 2 bases. The CDR3 is 18 residues long.

The chain is built from TRBV4-1 and TRBJ2-1; 7 bases are a match to TRBD2. The ends lost 1 base at V and 5 bases at J; junction bases unmatched: 8. The germline V gene has CDR1 MGHRA and CDR2 YSYEKL. The CDR3 consists of 16 residues. CDR3 sequence: CASSQGGEGRDNEQFF. The CDR3 region has the DNA TGCGCCAGCAGCCAAGGTGGGGAGGGCAGGGACAATGAGCAGTTCTTC.

V usage is TRBV6-6 and J usage is TRBJ2-7, with TRBD1 as a possible D gene (6 bases). Germline V gene lookup returns CDR1 MNHNY and CDR2 SVGAGI (reference sequence). The CDR3 contains 13 residues. V lost 6 bases and J 2 bases, leaving 11 bases between the germline ends. The CDR3, as DNA: TGTGCCAGCAGCCCGGACAGTCCCTACGAGCAGTACTTC. Amino acids: CASSPDSPYEQYF.

The CDR3 region has the DNA TGTGCCAGCAGTTTTACAGGGGACACCGGGGAGCTGTTTTTT. Its protein is CASSFTGDTGELFF. The chain carries TRBV2 and TRBJ2-2; 7 bases agree with TRBD1. V shed 5 bases, J shed 3 bases, and the junction held 3 bases outside the gene matches. Germline loops: CDR1 SNHLY, CDR2 FYNNEI. CDR3 size: 14 residues.

Comment on this clone: Other nucleotide sequences from this sample produce the same CDR3. The rearrangement uses TRBV13 and TRBJ2-3, with a possible D match to TRBD2 (5 bases). The CDR3 is made up of 15 amino acids. Between the trimmed V and J ends, which lost 3 bases and 1 base, there was a span of 11 bases. Germline CDR1 is PRHDT and CDR2 is FYEKMQ (reference sequence). The CDR3 region is CASSLYISGTDTQYF. CDR3 sequence (DNA): TGTGCCAGCAGCTTGTATATTAGCGGCACAGATACGCAGTATTTT.

This clone was counted only a few times. The V call is TRBV5-1, the J call TRBJ1-1; D possibly corresponds to TRBD1 (5 bases). Germline loops: CDR1 SGHRS, CDR2 YFSETQ. V lost 2 bases and J lost 0, with 8 bases in between. The CDR3 sequence is 14 residues long. DNA for the CDR3: TGCGCCAGCAGCTTCCAGGGCATGAACACTGAAGCTTTCTTT. Its protein product is CASSFQGMNTEAFF.

The rearrangement links TRBV30 to TRBJ2-4; 7 positions agree with TRBD2. The junction had 16 bases not matched to a gene; V was cut back by 2 bases and J by 0 bases. The V gene's germline CDR1 is GTSNPN and CDR2 SVGIG (reference sequence). CDR3 size: 19 residues. The CDR3 loop reads CAWSFPASGNRRAKNIQYF. The CDR3 bases are TGTGCCTGGAGTTTTCCGGCTAGCGGCAACCGAAGAGCCAAAAACATTCAGTACTTC.

The genes are TRBV7-8 and TRBJ1-5; tentative D call: TRBD1 (5 bases). Trimming pared 3 bases from V and 2 bases from J, leaving 11 bases between. CDR1 is SGHVS, CDR2 FQNEAQ, per germline. The CDR3 is 15 residues long. The CDR3 loop reads CASSLQGGRNQPQHF. The CDR3 DNA reads TGTGCCAGCAGCTTGCAGGGTGGGCGCAATCAGCCCCAGCATTTT.

The chain links TRBV5-6 to TRBJ2-2; 7 bases are a match to TRBD2. The J segment lost 4 bases and the V segment lost 0 bases, leaving 9 bases of the junction unmatched. CDR1 SGHDT and CDR2 YYEEEE come from the germline V gene. The CDR3 has 17 amino acids. CDR3 coding DNA: TGTGCCAGCAGCTTGGGACTTGGGGGAGGGCTCACCGGGGAGCTGTTTTTT. Its protein is CASSLGLGGGLTGELFF.

The chain uses TRBV18 and TRBJ1-1, with D possibly being TRBD1 (6 bases). CDR3 length equals 15 residues. V lost 2 bases and J lost 4, with 14 bases in between. Germline V CDR1 and CDR2: KGHSH, LQKENI. The CDR3 here is CASSPSGTSRTEAFF. The CDR3 DNA is TGTGCCAGCTCACCATCCGGGACATCGCGCACTGAAGCTTTCTTT.

This clone was found once. The rearrangement links TRBV6-6 to TRBJ2-1; 8 bases line up with TRBD1. CDR3 size: 16 residues. V lost 2 bases, J lost 4 bases, and 7 bases stayed unmatched. CDR1 is MNHNY and CDR2 is SVGAGI in the germline V gene (reference sequence). The CDR3 DNA reads TGTGCCAGCAGTTACCTCGCCGGACAGGGTTACAATGAGCAGTTCTTC. It specifies CASSYLAGQGYNEQFF.

The J gene is TRBJ2-2, the V gene TRBV5-1; D might be TRBD2 (5 bases). The CDR3 contains 16 residues. V lost 0 bases to trimming and J lost 2 bases, with 11 bases between them. Germline V gives CDR1 SGHRS, CDR2 YFSETQ. CDR3 sequence (DNA): TGCGCCAGCAGCTTGGGGGCCACTAGTAACACCGGGGAGCTGTTTTTT. As protein: CASSLGATSNTGELFF.

The chain combines TRBV14 with TRBJ1-3; 10 bases agree with TRBD1. This CDR3 has 17 residues. The J segment lost 2 bases and the V segment lost 3 bases, leaving 7 bases of the junction unmatched. Germline V lookup: CDR1 SGHDN, CDR2 FVKESK. The CDR3 protein is CASSHRAGTGAGNTIYF. Here the CDR3 DNA reads TGTGCCAGCAGCCATAGAGCCGGGACAGGGGCTGGAAACACCATATATTTT. The variable domain in full, with the rest retrieved from reference TRBV14 and TRBJ1-3, is EAGVTQFPSHSVIEKGQTVTLRCDPISGHDNLYWYRRVMGKEIKFLLHFVKESKQDESGMPNNRFLAERTGGTYSTLKVQPAELEDSGVYFCASSHRAGTGAGNTIYFGEGSWLTVV.

The V gene is TRBV6-5, the J gene TRBJ1-2, with TRBD1 identical over 11 bases. Per germline, CDR1 MNHEY and CDR2 SVGAGI. The trim removed 4 bases at V and 8 bases at J, leaving 9 bases unmatched. This CDR3 contains 15 residues. CDR3 nucleotides: TGTGCCAGCAGTTCCTGGACAGGGGGCAAGGGGGGCTACACCTTC. Translation: CASSSWTGGKGGYTF.

V gene TRBV25-1 combines with J gene TRBJ2-1; 11 bases agree with TRBD2. The CDR3 sequence is 17 residues long. Losses at the gene ends were 4 bases for V and 6 bases for J; bases not matched to a gene: 11. From germline, CDR1 is MGHDK and CDR2 SYGVNS. The DNA of the CDR3 is TGTGCCAGCAGTGTTCTTTCCGGGACTAGCGGCCGCAATGAGCAGTTCTTC. It translates to CASSVLSGTSGRNEQFF.